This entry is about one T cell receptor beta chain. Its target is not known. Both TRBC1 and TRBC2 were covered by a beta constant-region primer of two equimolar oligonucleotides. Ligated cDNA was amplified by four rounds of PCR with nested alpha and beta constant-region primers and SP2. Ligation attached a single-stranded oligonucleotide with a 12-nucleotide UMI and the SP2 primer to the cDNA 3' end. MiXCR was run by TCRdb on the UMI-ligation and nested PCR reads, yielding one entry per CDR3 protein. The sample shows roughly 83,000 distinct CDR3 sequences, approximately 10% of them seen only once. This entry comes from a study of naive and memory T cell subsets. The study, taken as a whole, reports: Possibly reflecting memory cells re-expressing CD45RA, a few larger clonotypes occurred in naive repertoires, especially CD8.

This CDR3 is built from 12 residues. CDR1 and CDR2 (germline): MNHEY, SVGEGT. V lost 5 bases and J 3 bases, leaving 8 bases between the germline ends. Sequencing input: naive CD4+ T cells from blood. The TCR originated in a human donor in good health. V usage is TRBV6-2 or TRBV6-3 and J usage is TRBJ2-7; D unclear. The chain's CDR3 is CASSDTLYEQYF. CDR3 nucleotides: TGTGCCAGCAGTGACACCCTCTACGAGCAGTACTTC.